This entry lists 32 T cell receptor beta chains sequenced from one sample in a study of regulatory T cells in long-lasting Graves disease. Sample time point: persistent/refractory GD, antithyroid drugs over 5 years with positive TRAb. From PBMCs, RNA was extracted and then used to make the TCR library. According to the study, TCR beta libraries were built with iRepertoire HTBI primers and CDR3-region Arm-PCR. TCRdb itself ran the multiplex PCR reads through MiXCR, one entry per CDR3 protein. Among roughly 500,000 distinct CDR3 sequences listed, 20% to 25% were seen once. The sequencing used peripheral blood mononuclear cells (PBMCs), collected when the disease was refractory, from a patient treated with antithyroid drugs. The receptors here all came from a female donor with Graves disease.

The rearrangement links TRBV18 to TRBJ1-5; D unclear. Germline CDR1 reads KGHSH; CDR2 reads LQKENI. Between the trimmed V and J ends, which lost 6 bases and 7 bases, there was a span of 19 bases. There are 15 residues in the CDR3. Here the CDR3 reads CASSLGEGGRQPQHF. CDR3 DNA sequence: TGTGCCAGCTCCCTCGGGGAGGGAGGAAGACAGCCCCAGCATTTT.

The chain joins TRBV29-1 to TRBJ1-6, with TRBD1 matching 7 bases. This CDR3 is 13 amino acids long. From germline, CDR1 is SQVTM and CDR2 ANQGSEA. After removal of 6 bases from V and 6 bases from J, the junction contained 5 bases not matched to a gene. The CDR3 DNA reads TGCAGCGTCTTGACAGGGAGTAATTCACCCCTCCACTTT. It yields the protein CSVLTGSNSPLHF.

The chain joins TRBV6-1 to TRBJ1-2, with D possibly matching TRBD1 (5 bases). The CDR3 length is 13 residues. In germline, CDR1 is MNHNS, CDR2 SASEGT. V lost 6 bases to trimming and J lost 7 bases, with 15 bases between them. CDR3 sequence reads: CASRKVRAGGYTF. The CDR3 DNA follows: TGTGCCAGCAGGAAGGTCAGGGCCGGTGGCTACACCTTC.

This clonotype was recorded many times. The rearrangement joins TRBV15 to TRBJ2-7, with D hard to call. The CDR3 length is 15 residues. Germline CDR1 reads LNHNV; CDR2 reads YYDKDF (reference sequence). Trimming stripped 3 bases from V and 3 bases from J, with 15 bases between. The CDR3 reads CATSSSGHGDYEQYF. As DNA, the CDR3 is TGTGCCACCAGCAGTAGTGGCCATGGGGACTACGAGCAGTACTTC.

This clonotype was found many times. The CDR3 sequence is CATSRGGTGNQPQHF. The CDR3 coding sequence is TGTGCCACCAGCAGAGGGGGGACTGGCAATCAGCCCCAGCATTTT. This chain links TRBV15 with TRBJ1-5; D perhaps matches TRBD1 (5 bases). From germline, CDR1 is LNHNV and CDR2 YYDKDF (reference sequence). Trimming pared 1 base from V and 2 bases from J, leaving 9 bases between. The CDR3 loop spans 15 amino acids.

The chain couples TRBV5-1 to TRBJ2-2, with D maybe TRBD2 (5 bases). CDR3 length: 15 amino acids. Trimming cost V 0 bases and J 5 bases, with 11 bases left between them. In germline, CDR1 is SGHRS, CDR2 YFSETQ. CDR3 amino acids: CASSLAPGGTGELFF. As DNA, the CDR3 is TGCGCCAGCAGCTTGGCCCCCGGCGGGACCGGGGAGCTGTTTTTT.

This clonotype was detected ten times or more. This chain links TRBV3-1 with TRBJ1-2; a weak D match, TRBD1 (6 bases). V gave up 5 bases and J gave up 4 bases, with 11 bases separating them. The CDR3 covers 13 residues. Germline loops: CDR1 LGHDT, CDR2 YNNKEL (reference sequence). CDR3 region: CASSEDRPYGYTF. CDR3 coding DNA: TGTGCCAGCAGCGAGGACAGACCCTATGGCTACACCTTC.

The table lists this clonotype with many counts. The V and J genes are TRBV3-1 and TRBJ2-5; D might be TRBD2 (5 bases). The CDR3 runs 16 residues. V was shortened by 4 bases and J by 2 bases, with 17 bases between the two germline ends. The germline V gene has CDR1 LGHDT and CDR2 YNNKEL (reference sequence). DNA for the CDR3: TGTGCCAGCAGCCCAGCGTTTGGAGGTGGGCAAGAGACCCAGTACTTC. Amino acids: CASSPAFGGGQETQYF.

This clonotype was seen many times. The DNA of the CDR3 is TGTGCCAGCAGTCGCCCCGGGACAGTTGATGGCTACACCTTC. Translating it yields CASSRPGTVDGYTF. This chain links TRBV28 with TRBJ1-2, with 7 bases fitting TRBD1. After removal of 5 bases from V and 6 bases from J, the junction contained 9 bases not matched to a gene. Germline loops: CDR1 MDHEN, CDR2 SYDVKM. This CDR3 has 14 residues.

The chain links TRBV27 to TRBJ1-5; D not resolved. This CDR3 spans 13 amino acids. The germline CDR1 and CDR2 sequences are MNHEY and SMNVEV (reference sequence). Deletions cut 2 bases from V and 6 bases from J, with 8 bases between. As DNA, the CDR3 is TGTGCCAGCAGTTTAGGGTTTTCTCAGCCCCAGCATTTT. Translation gives CASSLGFSQPQHF.

This clonotype was recorded many times. The chain combines TRBV11-1 with TRBJ2-4, with D perhaps assigned TRBD1 or TRBD2 (5 bases each). V lost 4 bases, J lost 0 bases, and 19 bases lay in between. Germline CDR1 reads SGHAT; CDR2 reads FQDESV (reference sequence). The CDR3 has 18 residues. The chain's CDR3 is CASSSPTGTERAKNIQYF. CDR3 DNA sequence: TGTGCCAGCAGCTCCCCCACCGGGACCGAGAGAGCCAAAAACATTCAGTACTTC.

This clonotype was found a few times. V usage is TRBV6-2 or TRBV6-3 and J usage is TRBJ2-7, with 7 bases matching TRBD1. J gave up 4 bases and V 5 bases, and 23 bases lay outside the gene matches. The germline V gene has CDR1 MNHEY and CDR2 SVGEGT. The CDR3 sequence is 19 residues long. The CDR3 protein is CASSSRDSAAPTPPYEQYF. In DNA form, the CDR3 reads TGTGCCAGCAGTAGTAGGGACAGTGCAGCGCCCACCCCTCCTTACGAGCAGTACTTC.

This clonotype was seen only a few times. The chain recombines TRBV28 with TRBJ2-7; the match to TRBD1 covers 7 bases. Per germline, CDR1 MDHEN and CDR2 SYDVKM. The CDR3 has 15 amino acids. Trimming cost V 6 bases and J 2 bases; bases outside gene matches: 10. CDR3: CASRSGIQGPYEQYF. DNA of the CDR3: TGTGCCAGCAGGTCCGGGATACAGGGGCCCTACGAGCAGTACTTC.

In its sample, this clonotype was seen many times. The chain uses TRBV28 and TRBJ2-5; TRBD2 is a possible D gene (5 bases). Germline CDR1 reads MDHEN; CDR2 reads SYDVKM. This CDR3 is built from 14 residues. Trimming took off 6 bases at V and 5 bases at J, with 16 bases between the two ends. The CDR3 region has the DNA TGTGCCAGCAGATCCTCCACTAGGATCGAGACCCAGTACTTC. It translates to CASRSSTRIETQYF. Using reference TRBV28 and TRBJ2-5 for the parts outside the CDR3, the full variable domain is DVKVTQSSRYLVKRTGEKVFLECVQDMDHENMFWYRQDPGLGLRLIYFSYDVKMKEKGDIPEGYSVSREKKERFSLILESASTNQTSMYLCASRSSTRIETQYFGPGTRLLVL.

This clonotype was counted between two and nine times. The CDR3: CASSSSRDRDGGLPFEQYF. The CDR3 DNA sequence: TGTGCCAGCAGCTCGTCCCGGGACAGGGATGGGGGCCTTCCTTTCGAGCAGTACTTC. The chain employs TRBV7-6 and TRBJ2-7, with 9 bases identical to TRBD1. The CDR3 totals 19 residues. The germline gives CDR1 SGHVS, CDR2 FNYEAQ. J lost 6 bases, V lost 4 bases, and 22 bases had no gene match.

This clonotype was recorded many times. This chain links TRBV28 with TRBJ1-5, with a possible D match to TRBD1 (6 bases). With 3 bases removed from V and 5 bases from J, the gap between germline ends came to 8 bases. The CDR3 covers 13 residues. The germline gives CDR1 MDHEN, CDR2 SYDVKM. CDR3 sequence: CASSLQGYQPQHF. CDR3 nucleotide sequence: TGTGCCAGCAGTTTGCAGGGGTATCAGCCCCAGCATTTT.

The chain combines TRBV29-1 with TRBJ2-3, with a weak D call TRBD2 (6 bases). V gave up 5 bases and J gave up 0 bases, with 15 bases separating them. CDR3 size: 15 residues. Looked up from germline, CDR1 is SQVTM and CDR2 is ANQGSEA. The CDR3, as DNA: TGCAGCGTTTCACCGGGACTCGCTAGCACAGATACGCAGTATTTT. Its protein is CSVSPGLASTDTQYF.

V usage is TRBV9 and J usage is TRBJ2-7; TRBD1 matches at 7 bases. The J segment lost 3 bases and the V segment lost 0 bases, leaving 6 bases of the junction unmatched. The CDR3 sequence is 15 residues long. Germline V lookup: CDR1 SGDLS, CDR2 YYNGEE. The CDR3, as DNA: TGTGCCAGCAGCGTAGGCTCAGGGGGATTCTACGAGCAGTACTTC. Amino acid sequence: CASSVGSGGFYEQYF.

Notes on this clonotype: A much larger clone is a single base away; this may be a read error. The chain recombines TRBV28 with TRBJ1-5; 8 bases align to TRBD1. The V and J ends lost 1 base and 2 bases, in that order; junction bases with no gene match: 7. The germline V gene has CDR1 MDHEN and CDR2 SYDVKM. The CDR3 is 17 residues long. CDR3: CASSLSGGERGNQPQHF. The CDR3 DNA follows: TGTGCCAGCAGTTTATCAGGGGGCGAGCGAGGCAATCAGCCCCAGCATTTT. Full variable domain (missing parts from reference TRBV28 and TRBJ1-5): DVKVTQSSRYLVKRTGEKVFLECVQDMDHENMFWYRQDPGLGLRLIYFSYDVKMKEKGDIPEGYSVSREKKERFSLILESASTNQTSMYLCASSLSGGERGNQPQHFGDGTRLSIL.

The chain is built from TRBV12-3 or TRBV12-4 and TRBJ1-3; D ambiguous. The CDR3 has 14 residues. The V and J ends lost 6 bases and 0 bases respectively, with 9 bases between them. CDR3 residues: CASRDGSSGNTIYF. The CDR3 DNA is TGTGCCAGCAGAGACGGTTCCTCTGGAAACACCATATATTTT.

The CDR3 DNA reads TGTGCCAGCAACCAGCGCCTCCTCTCGGAGGAGCTGTTTTTT. Translation gives CASNQRLLSEELFF. This chain connects TRBV12-3 or TRBV12-4 to TRBJ2-2; no reliable D call. V dropped 7 bases and J dropped 10 bases, with 19 bases sitting between them. The CDR3 loop spans 14 amino acids.

There are many counts of this clonotype. The rearrangement joins TRBV28 to TRBJ1-5; D not certain. Germline V gene data show CDR1 as MDHEN and CDR2 as SYDVKM. V dropped 2 bases and J dropped 0 bases, with 11 bases sitting between them. The CDR3 length is 16 residues. As DNA, the CDR3 is TGTGCCAGCAGTTTAAAGGACGATTATAGCAATCAGCCCCAGCATTTT. Translation: CASSLKDDYSNQPQHF.

The genes are TRBV20-1 and TRBJ2-7; D call uncertain. The CDR3 is 12 residues long. From germline, CDR1 is DFQATT and CDR2 SNEGSKA (reference sequence). The V gene lost 3 bases and the J gene lost 3 bases, with 9 bases spanning the gap. The CDR3 loop reads CSASRADYEQYF. CDR3 DNA sequence: TGCAGTGCTAGTAGGGCCGACTACGAGCAGTACTTC.

The V call is TRBV3-1, the J call TRBJ2-3; 8 nucleotides align to TRBD1. V dropped 4 bases and J dropped 4; count of bases not matched to a gene: 4. Looked up from germline, CDR1 is LGHDT and CDR2 is YNNKEL (reference sequence). The CDR3 is 14 amino acids. The CDR3 loop is CASSPRQGSDTQYF. The DNA for the CDR3 is TGTGCCAGCAGCCCCAGACAGGGGTCAGATACGCAGTATTTT.

This clonotype was seen repeatedly, ten times or more. This chain uses TRBV19 with TRBJ2-7; D perhaps matches TRBD2 (6 bases). The CDR3 is 13 residues long. The germline V gene encodes CDR1 LNHDA and CDR2 SQIVND (reference sequence). Trimming removed 7 bases from V and 2 bases from J, with 12 bases in between. CDR3 bases: TGTGCCAGTAACAATGGAGGGACCTACGAGCAGTACTTC. Protein: CASNNGGTYEQYF.

The chain links TRBV15 to TRBJ2-7; 10 nucleotides match TRBD2. V shed 2 bases, J shed 3 bases, and the junction held 7 bases outside the gene matches. The CDR3 consists of 16 residues. Per the germline V gene, CDR1 is LNHNV and CDR2 is YYDKDF (reference sequence). The CDR3 region has the DNA TGTGCCACCAGCAGACCCTCCGGACTAGCGGTCTACGAGCAGTACTTC. It specifies CATSRPSGLAVYEQYF.

This clonotype showed up many times. V gene TRBV2 combines with J gene TRBJ1-1; D is unclear. Germline CDR1 reads SNHLY; CDR2 reads FYNNEI. V was shortened by 1 base and J by 4 bases, with 10 bases between the two germline ends. This CDR3 has 14 amino acids. CDR3 nucleotides: TGTGCCAGCAGTGAAGACACCGATACCACTGAAGCTTTCTTT. Protein product: CASSEDTDTTEAFF.

This clonotype was seen a handful of times. This chain connects TRBV7-8 to TRBJ2-7; the D gene is possibly TRBD2 (5 bases). Germline V lookup: CDR1 SGHVS, CDR2 FQNEAQ. Trimming took off 5 bases at V and 3 bases at J, with 11 bases between the two ends. The length of the CDR3 is 13 residues. This CDR3 reads CASSRAGNYEQYF. CDR3 sequence (DNA): TGTGCCAGCAGCCGCGCGGGTAACTACGAGCAGTACTTC.

This clonotype was recorded many times. The gene calls are TRBV12-3 or TRBV12-4 and TRBJ1-6; D gene ambiguous. V shed 3 bases and J shed 10 bases, with 10 bases lying between them. The CDR3 totals 13 residues. CDR3 sequence reads: CASSFGEGSPLHF. CDR3 nucleotide sequence: TGTGCCAGCAGTTTCGGTGAGGGATCACCCCTCCACTTT.

This clonotype has ten or more counts. This chain connects TRBV12-3 or TRBV12-4 to TRBJ1-1; weak D call: TRBD1 (6 bases). V was cut by 8 bases and J by 5 bases, with 18 bases left in between. CDR3 length: 14 residues. CDR3 loop: CASRILGGRTEAFF. DNA for the CDR3: TGTGCCAGCCGTATCCTCGGGGGGCGGACTGAAGCTTTCTTT.

The rearrangement uses TRBV12-3 or TRBV12-4 and TRBJ1-5, with 8 positions matching TRBD1. The CDR3 sequence is 15 residues long. With V trimmed by 1 base and J by 4 bases, 3 bases remained unmatched. CDR3 coding DNA: TGTGCCAGCAGTTTAGAGGGACAGGAGAATCAGCCCCAGCATTTT. Amino acid sequence: CASSLEGQENQPQHF.

This clonotype has just a few counts. V gene TRBV27 combines with J gene TRBJ2-7, with 13 nucleotides matching TRBD2. The V and J ends lost 5 bases and 2 bases, in that order; junction bases with no gene match: 3. Per germline, CDR1 MNHEY and CDR2 SMNVEV (reference sequence). The CDR3 totals 15 residues. The CDR3 coding sequence is TGTGCCAGCAGTCGCGGACTAGCGGGGGCCTACGAGCAGTACTTC. This translates into CASSRGLAGAYEQYF.